This T cell receptor beta chain was sequenced during a study of blood T cell repertoires in COVID-19. Study at large: The origin of the acute and convalescent COVID-19 samples was the United States, Italy and Spain. The cDNA or gDNA used as material had been derived from T cells, B-cell-depleted T cells, or PBMCs.

The V gene lost 4 bases and the J gene lost 7 bases, with 7 bases spanning the gap. CDR1 MNHEY and CDR2 SVGEGT come from the germline V gene. This CDR3 region has 11 residues. This clone was picked up a small number of times. In the study's own analysis: Estimation of nucleated cell counts relied on the amplification of reference gene primers. The data were produced by immunoSEQ multiplex PCR, yet TCRdb's version contains in-frame clones alone and is incomplete. The V and J calls and the clone size are those of that table, but D and trimming were determined from the DNA. The sample holds 130,000 to 150,000 clones, around nine tenths seen once.

This chain joins TRBV6-2 or TRBV6-3 and TRBJ1-1; D remains ambiguous. The clonotype was recovered from a woman aged 40 to 49 with acute or convalescent COVID-19. The specimen was peripheral blood. The CDR3 sequence: CASSSWLEAFF. Here the CDR3 DNA reads TGTGCCAGCAGTTCCTGGCTTGAAGCTTTCTTT.